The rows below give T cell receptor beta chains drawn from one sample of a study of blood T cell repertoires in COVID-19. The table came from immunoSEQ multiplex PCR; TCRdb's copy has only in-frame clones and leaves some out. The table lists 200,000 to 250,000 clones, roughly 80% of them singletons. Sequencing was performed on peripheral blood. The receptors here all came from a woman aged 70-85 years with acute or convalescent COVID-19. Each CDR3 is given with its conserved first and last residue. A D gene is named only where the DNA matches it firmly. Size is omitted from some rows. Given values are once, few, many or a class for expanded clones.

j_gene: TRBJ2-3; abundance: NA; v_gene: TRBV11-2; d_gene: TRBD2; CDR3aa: CASSIPGLAGPTDTQYF; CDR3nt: TGTGCCAGCAGCATACCGGGACTAGCGGGACCCACAGATACGCAGTATTTT
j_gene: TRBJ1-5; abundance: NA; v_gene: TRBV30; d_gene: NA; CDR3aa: CAWSPSSNQPQHF; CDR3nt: TGTGCCTGGAGCCCATCTAGCAATCAGCCCCAGCATTTT
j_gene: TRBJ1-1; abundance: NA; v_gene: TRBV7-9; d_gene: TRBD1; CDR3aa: CASSRRDRRVSEAFF; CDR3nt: TGTGCCAGCAGTCGAAGGGACAGGAGGGTCAGTGAAGCTTTCTTT
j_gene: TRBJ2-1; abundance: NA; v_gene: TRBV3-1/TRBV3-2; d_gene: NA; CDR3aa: CASRKLGGEQFF; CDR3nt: TGTGCCAGCAGAAAACTAGGCGGTGAGCAGTTCTTC
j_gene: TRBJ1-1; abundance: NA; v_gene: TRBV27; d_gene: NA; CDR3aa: CASSFKIDSEAFF; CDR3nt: TGTGCCAGCAGTTTTAAGATTGACAGTGAAGCTTTCTTT
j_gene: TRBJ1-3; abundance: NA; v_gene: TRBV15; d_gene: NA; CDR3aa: CATSTFQAQGNTIYF; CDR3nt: TGTGCCACCAGCACCTTCCAGGCCCAAGGAAACACCATATATTTT
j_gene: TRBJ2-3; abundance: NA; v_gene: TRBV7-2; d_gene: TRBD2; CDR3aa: CASSFLASGGVDTQYF; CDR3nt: TGTGCCAGCAGCTTCCTCGCTAGCGGGGGCGTAGATACGCAGTATTTT
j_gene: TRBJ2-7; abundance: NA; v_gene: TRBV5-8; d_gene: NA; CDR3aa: CASSLTFGSEQYF; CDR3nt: TGTGCCAGCAGCTTAACTTTCGGGTCGGAGCAGTACTTC
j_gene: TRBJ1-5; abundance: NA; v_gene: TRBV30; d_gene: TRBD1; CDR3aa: CAWSTGTEVQPQHF; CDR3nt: TGTGCCTGGAGTACCGGGACAGAGGTTCAGCCCCAGCATTTT
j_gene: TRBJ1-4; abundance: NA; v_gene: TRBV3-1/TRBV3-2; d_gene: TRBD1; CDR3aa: CASSQVRDRGEKLFF; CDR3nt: TGTGCCAGCAGCCAAGTCCGGGACAGGGGTGAAAAACTGTTTTTT
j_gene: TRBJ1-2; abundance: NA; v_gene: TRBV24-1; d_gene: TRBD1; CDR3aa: CATSQGAEGYTF; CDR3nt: TGTGCCACCAGTCAGGGGGCTGAGGGCTACACCTTC
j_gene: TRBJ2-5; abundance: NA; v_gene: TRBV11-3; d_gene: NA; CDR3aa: CASSLDSQETQYF; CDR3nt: TGTGCCAGCAGCTTAGACAGTCAAGAGACCCAGTACTTC
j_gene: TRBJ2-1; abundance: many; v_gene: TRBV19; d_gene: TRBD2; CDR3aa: CASSIVSGDNEQFF; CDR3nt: TGTGCCAGTAGTATCGTCAGCGGGGACAATGAGCAGTTCTTC
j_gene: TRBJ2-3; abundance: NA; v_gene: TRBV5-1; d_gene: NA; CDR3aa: CASSKLGGSASTDTQYF; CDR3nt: TGCGCCAGCAGCAAACTTGGCGGCTCCGCTAGCACAGATACGCAGTATTTT
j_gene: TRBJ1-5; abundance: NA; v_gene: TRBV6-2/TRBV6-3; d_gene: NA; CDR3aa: CASSIDSNQPQHF; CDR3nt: TGTGCCAGCAGTATCGACAGTAATCAGCCCCAGCATTTT
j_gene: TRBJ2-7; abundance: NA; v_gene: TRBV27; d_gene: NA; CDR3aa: CASSTTSGFPYEQYF; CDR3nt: TGTGCCAGCAGTACCACCTCAGGGTTCCCCTACGAGCAGTACTTC
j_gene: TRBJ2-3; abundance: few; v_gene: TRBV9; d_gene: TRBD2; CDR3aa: CASSVSGGGGDTQYF; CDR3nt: TGTGCCAGCAGCGTTAGCGGGGGCGGGGGAGATACGCAGTATTTT
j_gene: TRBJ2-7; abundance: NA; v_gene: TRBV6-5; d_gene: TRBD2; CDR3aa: CASRGGHYEQYF; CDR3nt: TGTGCCAGCCGGGGGGGGCACTACGAGCAGTACTTC
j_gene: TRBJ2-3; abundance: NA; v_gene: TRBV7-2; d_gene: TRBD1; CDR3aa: CASSLGQGADTQYF; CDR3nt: TGTGCCAGCAGCCTGGGACAGGGAGCAGATACGCAGTATTTT
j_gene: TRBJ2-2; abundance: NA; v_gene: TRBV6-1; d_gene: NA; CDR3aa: CASSEKAWSSNGELFF; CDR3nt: TGTGCCAGCAGTGAAAAGGCGTGGAGTTCGAACGGGGAGCTGTTTTTT
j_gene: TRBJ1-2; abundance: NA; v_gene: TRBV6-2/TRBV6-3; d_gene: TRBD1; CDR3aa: CASSTQLRIRTGESGYTF; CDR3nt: TGTGCCAGCAGTACTCAGCTCCGCATTAGGACAGGGGAGTCTGGCTACACCTTC
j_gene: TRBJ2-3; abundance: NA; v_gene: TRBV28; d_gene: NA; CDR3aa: CASSSRYTQYF; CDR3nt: TGTGCCAGCAGCTCTCGGTATACGCAGTATTTT
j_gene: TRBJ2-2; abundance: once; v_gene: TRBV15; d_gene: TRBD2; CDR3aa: CATSAPGRDNGELFF; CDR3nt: TGTGCCACCAGCGCCCCAGGGAGGGATAACGGGGAGCTGTTTTTT
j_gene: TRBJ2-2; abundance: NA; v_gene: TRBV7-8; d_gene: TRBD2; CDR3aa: CASSLEGTSGGLTNTGELFF; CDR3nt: TGTGCCAGCAGCTTAGAGGGGACTAGCGGGGGGCTAACAAACACCGGGGAGCTGTTTTTT
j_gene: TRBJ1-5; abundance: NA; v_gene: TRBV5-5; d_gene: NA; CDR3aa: CASSSSSYSNQPQHF; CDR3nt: TGTGCCAGCAGCTCTAGCAGCTATAGCAATCAGCCCCAGCATTTT
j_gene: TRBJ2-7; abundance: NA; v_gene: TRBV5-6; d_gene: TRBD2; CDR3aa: CASNLGTSGGAREQYF; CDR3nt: TGTGCCAGCAACCTTGGGACTAGCGGGGGGGCCAGGGAGCAGTACTTC
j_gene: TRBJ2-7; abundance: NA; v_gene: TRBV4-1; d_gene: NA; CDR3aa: CASSPDPTGYSYEQYF; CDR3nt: TGCGCCAGCAGCCCCGACCCGACAGGCTACTCCTACGAGCAGTACTTC
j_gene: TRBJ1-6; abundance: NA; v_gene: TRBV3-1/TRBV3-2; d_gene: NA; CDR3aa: CASSPSGDSPLHF; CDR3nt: TGTGCCAGCAGCCCCTCGGGGGATTCACCCCTCCACTTT
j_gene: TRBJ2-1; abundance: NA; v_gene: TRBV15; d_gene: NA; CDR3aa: CATSRDTTRQFF; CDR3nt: TGTGCCACCAGCAGAGATACGACTAGACAGTTCTTC
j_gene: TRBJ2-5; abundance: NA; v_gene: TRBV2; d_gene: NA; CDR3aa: CASSESAYTRRETQYF; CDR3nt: TGTGCCAGCAGTGAAAGCGCATATACAAGAAGAGAGACCCAGTACTTC
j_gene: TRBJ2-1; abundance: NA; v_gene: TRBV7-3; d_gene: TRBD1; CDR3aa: CASSSYGTGGYNEQFF; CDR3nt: TGTGCCAGCAGCTCATACGGGACAGGGGGTTACAATGAGCAGTTCTTC
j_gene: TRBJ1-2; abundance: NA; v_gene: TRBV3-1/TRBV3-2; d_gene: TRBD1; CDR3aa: CASSPRDRANYGYTF; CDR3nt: TGTGCCAGCAGCCCCCGGGACAGAGCTAACTATGGCTACACCTTC
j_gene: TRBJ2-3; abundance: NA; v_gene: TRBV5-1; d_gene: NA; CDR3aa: CASRALKYDTQYF; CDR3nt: TGCGCCAGCAGAGCACTTAAGTATGATACGCAGTATTTT
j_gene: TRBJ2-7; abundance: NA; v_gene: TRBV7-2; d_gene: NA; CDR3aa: CASSLRTTTYEQYF; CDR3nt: TGTGCCAGCAGCTTGAGGACTACAACCTACGAGCAGTACTTC
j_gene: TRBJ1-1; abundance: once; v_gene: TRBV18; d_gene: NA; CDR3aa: CASSPGEVTEAFF; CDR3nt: TGTGCCAGCTCACCCGGAGAGGTAACTGAAGCTTTCTTT
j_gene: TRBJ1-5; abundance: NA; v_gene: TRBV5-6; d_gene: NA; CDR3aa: CASSLGGYQPQHF; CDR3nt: TGTGCCAGCAGCTTGGGAGGGTATCAGCCCCAGCATTTT